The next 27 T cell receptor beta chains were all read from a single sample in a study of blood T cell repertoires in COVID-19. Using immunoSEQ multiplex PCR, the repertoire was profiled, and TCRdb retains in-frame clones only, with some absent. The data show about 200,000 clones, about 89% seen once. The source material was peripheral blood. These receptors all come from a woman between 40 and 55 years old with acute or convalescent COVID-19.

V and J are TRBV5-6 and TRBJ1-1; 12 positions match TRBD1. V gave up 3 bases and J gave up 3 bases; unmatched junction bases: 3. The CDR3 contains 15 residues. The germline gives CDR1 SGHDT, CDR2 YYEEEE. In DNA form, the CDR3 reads TGTGCCAGCAGCTGGGACAGGGGGCATCACACTGAAGCTTTCTTT. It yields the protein CASSWDRGHHTEAFF.

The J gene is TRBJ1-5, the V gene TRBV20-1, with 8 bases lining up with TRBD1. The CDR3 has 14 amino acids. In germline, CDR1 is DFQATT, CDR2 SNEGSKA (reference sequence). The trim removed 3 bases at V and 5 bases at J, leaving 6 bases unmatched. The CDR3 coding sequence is TGCAGTGCTAGTCCTCCGGGACAGGATCAGCCCCAGCATTTT. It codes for CSASPPGQDQPQHF.

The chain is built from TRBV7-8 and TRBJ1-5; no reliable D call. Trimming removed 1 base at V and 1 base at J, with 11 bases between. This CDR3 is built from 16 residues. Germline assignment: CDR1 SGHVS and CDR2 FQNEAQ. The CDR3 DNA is TGTGCCAGCAGCTTAGTTCTCGGGGAGAGCAATCAGCCCCAGCATTTT. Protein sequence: CASSLVLGESNQPQHF.

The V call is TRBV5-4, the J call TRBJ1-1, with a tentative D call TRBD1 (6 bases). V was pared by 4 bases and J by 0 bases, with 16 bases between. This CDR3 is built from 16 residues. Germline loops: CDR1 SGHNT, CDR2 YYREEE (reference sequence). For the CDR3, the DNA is TGTGCCAGCAGCCGGAGACACAGGGCGGTGAACACTGAAGCTTTCTTT. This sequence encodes CASSRRHRAVNTEAFF.

The DNA for the CDR3 is TGTGCCAGCAGCGAATCCTACACCGGGGAGCTGTTTTTT. It encodes CASSESYTGELFF. The J gene is TRBJ2-2, the V gene TRBV2; D gene uncertain. The V and J ends lost 6 bases and 3 bases respectively, with 8 bases between them. Germline V gene lookup returns CDR1 SNHLY and CDR2 FYNNEI. The CDR3 length is 13 residues. The whole variable domain, remainder taken from reference TRBV2 and TRBJ2-2, is EPEVTQTPSHQVTQMGQEVILRCVPISNHLYFYWYRQILGQKVEFLVSFYNNEISEKSEIFDDQFSVERPDGSNFTLKIRSTKLEDSAMYFCASSESYTGELFFGEGSRLTVL.

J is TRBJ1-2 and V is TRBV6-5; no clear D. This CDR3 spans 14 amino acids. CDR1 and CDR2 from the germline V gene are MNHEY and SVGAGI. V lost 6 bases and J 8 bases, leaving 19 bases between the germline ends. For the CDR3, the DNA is TGTGCCAGCAGCCGCATGGACTCTCTGCGCGGCTACACCTTC. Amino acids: CASSRMDSLRGYTF.

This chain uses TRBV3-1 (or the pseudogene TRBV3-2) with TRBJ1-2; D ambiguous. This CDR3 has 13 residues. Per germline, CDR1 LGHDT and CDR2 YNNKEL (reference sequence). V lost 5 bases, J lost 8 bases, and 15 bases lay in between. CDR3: CASSSAHGSGYTF. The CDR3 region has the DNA TGTGCCAGCAGCTCCGCACATGGGAGCGGCTACACCTTC.

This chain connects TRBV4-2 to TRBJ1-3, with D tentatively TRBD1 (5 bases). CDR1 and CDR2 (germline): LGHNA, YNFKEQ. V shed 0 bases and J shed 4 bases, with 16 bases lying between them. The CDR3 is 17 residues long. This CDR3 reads CASSQDLPGLRGNTIYF. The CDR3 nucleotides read TGTGCCAGCAGCCAAGATCTTCCGGGACTGAGGGGAAACACCATATATTTT.

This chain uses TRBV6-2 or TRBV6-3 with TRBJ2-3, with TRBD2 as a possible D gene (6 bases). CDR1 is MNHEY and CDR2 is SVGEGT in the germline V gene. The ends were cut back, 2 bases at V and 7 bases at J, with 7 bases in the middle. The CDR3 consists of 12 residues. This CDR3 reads CASSYAGNTQYF. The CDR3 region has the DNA TGTGCCAGCAGTTACGCGGGAAATACGCAGTATTTT.

CDR3: CASSPGAGELFF. The CDR3 DNA reads as TGCGCCAGCAGCCCAGGGGCCGGGGAGCTGTTTTTT. This chain joins TRBV4-1 and TRBJ2-2, with D tentatively TRBD1 (6 bases). The CDR3 runs 12 residues. From germline, CDR1 is MGHRA and CDR2 YSYEKL. Trimming pared 4 bases from V and 6 bases from J, leaving 6 bases between.

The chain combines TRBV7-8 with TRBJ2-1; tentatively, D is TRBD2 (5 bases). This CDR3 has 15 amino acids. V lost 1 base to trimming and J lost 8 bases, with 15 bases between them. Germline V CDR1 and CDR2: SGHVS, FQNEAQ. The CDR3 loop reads CASSLGFRTEDEQFF. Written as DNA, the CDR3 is TGTGCCAGCAGCTTAGGCTTTAGAACGGAGGATGAGCAGTTCTTC.

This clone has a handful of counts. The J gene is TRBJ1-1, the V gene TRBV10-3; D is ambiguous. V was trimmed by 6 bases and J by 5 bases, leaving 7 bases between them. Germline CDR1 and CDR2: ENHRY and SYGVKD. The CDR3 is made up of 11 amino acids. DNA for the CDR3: TGTGCCATCAGAGACACAACTGAAGCTTTCTTT. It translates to CAIRDTTEAFF.

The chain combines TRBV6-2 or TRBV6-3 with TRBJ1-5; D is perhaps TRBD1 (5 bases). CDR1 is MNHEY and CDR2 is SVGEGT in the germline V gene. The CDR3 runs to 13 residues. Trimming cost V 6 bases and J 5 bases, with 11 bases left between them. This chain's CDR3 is CASSSRTHQPQHF. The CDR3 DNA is TGTGCCAGCAGCTCTAGGACACATCAGCCCCAGCATTTT.

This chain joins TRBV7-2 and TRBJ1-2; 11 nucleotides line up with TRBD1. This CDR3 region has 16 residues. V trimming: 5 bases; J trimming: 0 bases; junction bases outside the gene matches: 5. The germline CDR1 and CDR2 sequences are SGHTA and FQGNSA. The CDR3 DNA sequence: TGTGCCAGCAGCATCCCGGGACAGGGGGCTAACTATGGCTACACCTTC. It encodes CASSIPGQGANYGYTF.

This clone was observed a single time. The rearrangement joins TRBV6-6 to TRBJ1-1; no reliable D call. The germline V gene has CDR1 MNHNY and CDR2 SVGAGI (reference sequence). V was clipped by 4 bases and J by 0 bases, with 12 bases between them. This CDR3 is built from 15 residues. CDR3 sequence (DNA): TGTGCCAGCAGTTTGGCAAGGGAGATGAACACTGAAGCTTTCTTT. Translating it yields CASSLAREMNTEAFF.

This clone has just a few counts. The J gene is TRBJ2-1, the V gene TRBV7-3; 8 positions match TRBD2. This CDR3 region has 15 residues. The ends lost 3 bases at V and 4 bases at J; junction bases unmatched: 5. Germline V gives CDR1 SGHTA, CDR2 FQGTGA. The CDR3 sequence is CASSFVAGGYNEQFF. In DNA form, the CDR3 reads TGTGCCAGCAGCTTTGTGGCGGGGGGTTACAATGAGCAGTTCTTC.

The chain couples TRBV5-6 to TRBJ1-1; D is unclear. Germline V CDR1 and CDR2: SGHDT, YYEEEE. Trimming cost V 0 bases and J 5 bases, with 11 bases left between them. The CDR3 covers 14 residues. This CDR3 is CASSLGMVRTEAFF. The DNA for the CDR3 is TGTGCCAGCAGCTTGGGCATGGTACGGACTGAAGCTTTCTTT.

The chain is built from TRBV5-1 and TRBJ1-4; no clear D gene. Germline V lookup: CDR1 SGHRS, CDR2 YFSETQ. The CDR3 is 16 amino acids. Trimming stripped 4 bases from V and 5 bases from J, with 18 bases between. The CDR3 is CASSANPGEVNEKLFF. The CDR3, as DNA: TGCGCCAGCAGCGCCAACCCCGGAGAGGTAAATGAAAAACTGTTTTTT.

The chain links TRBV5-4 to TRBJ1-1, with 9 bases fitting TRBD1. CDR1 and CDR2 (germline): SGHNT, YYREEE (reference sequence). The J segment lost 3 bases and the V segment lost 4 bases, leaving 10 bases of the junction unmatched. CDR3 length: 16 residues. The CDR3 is CASSAIQGALDTEAFF. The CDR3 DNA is TGTGCCAGCAGCGCAATACAGGGGGCGCTGGACACTGAAGCTTTCTTT.

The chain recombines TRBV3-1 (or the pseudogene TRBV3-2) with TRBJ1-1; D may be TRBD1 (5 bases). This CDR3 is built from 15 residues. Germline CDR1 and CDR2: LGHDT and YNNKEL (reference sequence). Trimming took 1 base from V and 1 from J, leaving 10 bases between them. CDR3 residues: CASSQGFTGNTEAFF. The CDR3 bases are TGTGCCAGCAGCCAAGGGTTTACAGGGAACACTGAAGCTTTCTTT.

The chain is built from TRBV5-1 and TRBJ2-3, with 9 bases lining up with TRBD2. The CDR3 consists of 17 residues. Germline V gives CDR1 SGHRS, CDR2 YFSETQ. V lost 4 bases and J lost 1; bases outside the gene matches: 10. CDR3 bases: TGCGCCAGCAGCATTCGGCGGGGGGGTATGGGCACAGATACGCAGTATTTT. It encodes CASSIRRGGMGTDTQYF.

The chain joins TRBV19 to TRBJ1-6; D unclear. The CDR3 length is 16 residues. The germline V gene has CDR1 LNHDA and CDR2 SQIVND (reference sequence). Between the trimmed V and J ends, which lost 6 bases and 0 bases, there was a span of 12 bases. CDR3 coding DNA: TGTGCCAGTAGACCGATAGGGAGCTCCTATAATTCACCCCTCCACTTT. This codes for CASRPIGSSYNSPLHF.

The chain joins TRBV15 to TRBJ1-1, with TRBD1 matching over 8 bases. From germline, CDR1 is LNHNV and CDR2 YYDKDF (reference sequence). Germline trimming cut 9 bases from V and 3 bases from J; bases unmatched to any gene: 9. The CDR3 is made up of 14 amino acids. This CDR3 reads CATVPQGADTEAFF. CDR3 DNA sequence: TGTGCCACGGTCCCCCAGGGGGCTGACACTGAAGCTTTCTTT.

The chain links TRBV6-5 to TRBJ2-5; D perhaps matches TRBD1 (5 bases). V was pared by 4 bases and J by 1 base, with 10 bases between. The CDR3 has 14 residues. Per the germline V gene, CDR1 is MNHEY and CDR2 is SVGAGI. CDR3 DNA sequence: TGTGCCAGCAGTTTCACAGGCTTCCAAGAGACCCAGTACTTC. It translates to CASSFTGFQETQYF.

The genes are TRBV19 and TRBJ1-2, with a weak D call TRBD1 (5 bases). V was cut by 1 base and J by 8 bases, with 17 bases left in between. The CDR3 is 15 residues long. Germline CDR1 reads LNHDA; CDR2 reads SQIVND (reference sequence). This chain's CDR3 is CASSIAGLDADGYTF. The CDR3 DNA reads TGTGCCAGTAGTATAGCAGGGCTTGATGCCGACGGCTACACCTTC.

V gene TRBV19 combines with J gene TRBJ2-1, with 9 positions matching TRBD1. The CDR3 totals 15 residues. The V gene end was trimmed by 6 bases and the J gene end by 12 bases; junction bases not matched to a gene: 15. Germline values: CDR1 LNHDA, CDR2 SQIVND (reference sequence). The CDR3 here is CASRPGQGPGLGQFF. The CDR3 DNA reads TGTGCCAGTAGACCGGGACAGGGTCCCGGGCTTGGGCAGTTCTTC.

CDR3 DNA: TGTGCCAGCAGCCGAGGGACAGGGGGGGTCGAGCAGTACGTC. This codes for CASSRGTGGVEQYV. The chain couples TRBV3-1 (or the pseudogene TRBV3-2) to TRBJ2-7, with 11 nucleotides matching TRBD1. This CDR3 contains 14 residues. Germline V CDR1 and CDR2: LGHDT, YNNKEL (reference sequence). The V segment lost 4 bases and the J segment 6 bases; nucleotides outside the gene matches: 5.